This T cell receptor beta chain was recorded in a study of blood T cells in healthy people across ages. At the level of the study: Per two T cells, about one barcoded beta molecule was captured through template switching.

Trimming left V 2 bases short and J 0 bases short, with 8 bases between. Germline lookup yields CDR1 MGHDK and CDR2 SYGVNS. The CDR3 is made up of 15 amino acids. In each sample, at least 7 million PBMCs were isolated. Extractions gave at least 5.5 micrograms of total RNA per sample. Through a sample-barcoded 5' primer and a J-beta primer mix, a second PCR was run for 7 to 11 cycles. Every cDNA was tagged by a template-switch adaptor with 12 random nucleotides. TCRdb independently ran MiXCR on the 5' RACE reads; one entry per CDR3 protein. Of around 1,100,000 distinct CDR3 sequences listed, roughly two fifths are singletons.

This clonotype originated in a man in his late teens or twenties in good health. Source material: blood. The chain combines TRBV25-1 with TRBJ1-3, with no clear D. CDR3 protein: CASSEGERSGNTIYF. CDR3 bases: TGTGCCAGCAGTGAAGGCGAACGCTCTGGAAACACCATATATTTT.